The next 11 T cell receptor beta chains were all read from a single sample in a study of blood T cell repertoires in COVID-19. Method: immunoSEQ multiplex PCR; TCRdb's copy keeps in-frame clones and lacks some. The data show about 220,000 clones, 70% to 90% seen once. The sample comprised PBMCs or T cells enriched from blood (not recorded which). The receptors were gathered from a woman aged 40 to 55 with acute COVID-19.

V and J are TRBV7-2 and TRBJ2-5, with 7 positions matching TRBD1. CDR1 is SGHTA, CDR2 FQGNSA, per germline. The CDR3 is 16 amino acids. Trimming removed 1 base from V and 2 bases from J; junction bases left unmatched: 7. The CDR3 sequence is CASSLVSGTVQETQYF. As DNA, the CDR3 is TGTGCCAGCAGCTTAGTTTCCGGGACAGTGCAAGAGACCCAGTACTTC.

The chain couples TRBV11-3 to TRBJ1-1; TRBD1 aligns across 8 bases. CDR3 length: 16 amino acids. V shed 1 base and J 1 base; nucleotides not matched to a gene: 5. Looked up from germline, CDR1 is SGHNT and CDR2 is YENEEA. For the CDR3, the DNA is TGTGCCAGCAGCTTAGTTACGGGACAGGCGAACACTGAAGCTTTCTTT. It codes for CASSLVTGQANTEAFF.

The genes are TRBV6-5 and TRBJ2-2; 8 bases line up with TRBD2. J lost 3 bases, V lost 8 bases, and 8 bases had no gene match. Looked up from germline, CDR1 is MNHEY and CDR2 is SVGAGI. The CDR3 is 15 residues long. In nucleotides, the CDR3 is TGTGCCAGCTCCCGGGAGGGCTCTCACACCGGGGAGCTGTTTTTT. Translated, it gives CASSREGSHTGELFF.

The V call is TRBV4-2, the J call TRBJ2-5, with 8 bases matching TRBD1. With 3 bases clipped from V and 4 bases from J, the junction kept 16 bases outside the gene matches. Germline CDR1 reads LGHNA; CDR2 reads YNFKEQ. The CDR3 loop spans 18 amino acids. CDR3 region: CASSQFRTPGQGAETQYF. CDR3 sequence (DNA): TGTGCCAGCAGCCAGTTTCGCACCCCGGGTCAGGGGGCAGAGACCCAGTACTTC.

The CDR3 nucleotides read TGCGCCAGCAGCTTGGTTTCCCAGGGAAATGAAAAACTGTTTTTT. The encoded protein is CASSLVSQGNEKLFF. The rearrangement uses TRBV5-1 and TRBJ1-4; a possible D gene is TRBD1 (5 bases). Germline V gene data show CDR1 as SGHRS and CDR2 as YFSETQ. The CDR3 has 15 amino acids. Trimming removed 0 bases from V and 5 bases from J, with 11 bases in between.

V and J are TRBV10-3 and TRBJ1-3; D is ambiguous. Germline CDR1 ENHRY, CDR2 SYGVKD. Trimming pared 10 bases from V and 6 bases from J, leaving 13 bases between. The CDR3 covers 12 residues. Here the CDR3 DNA reads TGTGCCACCCTGACAATCTCAAACACCATATATTTT. It specifies CATLTISNTIYF.

The V call is TRBV21-1, the J call TRBJ1-1; the D call TRBD1 from the table was never checked on the DNA. TRBV21-1 is a documented pseudogene. CDR3 length: 13 residues. In DNA, the CDR3 is TGTGCCAGGTACAGGGGGCTCGGCACTGAAGCTTTCTTT. Its protein product is CARYRGLGTEAFF.

The V gene is TRBV6-2 or TRBV6-3, the J gene TRBJ1-5; 8 bases map to TRBD1. This CDR3 region has 15 residues. The germline V gene has CDR1 MNHEY and CDR2 SVGEGT. Losses at the gene ends were 5 bases for V and 6 bases for J; bases not matched to a gene: 9. CDR3 region: CASSLTGGSSQPQHF. CDR3 sequence (DNA): TGTGCCAGCAGTCTAACAGGGGGTAGTAGTCAGCCCCAGCATTTT.

The rearrangement links TRBV7-3 to TRBJ1-2; 7 nucleotides line up with TRBD1. Trimming took 4 bases from V and 7 from J; bases not matched to a gene: 9. The CDR3 consists of 14 residues. The germline gives CDR1 SGHTA, CDR2 FQGTGA. This chain's CDR3 is CASSSSPGQTGYTF. The CDR3 DNA sequence: TGTGCCAGCAGCTCAAGTCCGGGACAGACTGGCTACACCTTC.

The chain links TRBV19 to TRBJ1-2; 9 nucleotides align to TRBD1. The ends lost 2 bases at V and 8 bases at J; junction bases unmatched: 9. Germline CDR1 is LNHDA and CDR2 is SQIVND (reference sequence). This CDR3 comprises 15 residues. The CDR3: CASSIRGQGGFGYTF. The CDR3 nucleotides read TGTGCCAGTAGTATAAGGGGACAGGGCGGCTTCGGCTACACCTTC.

A note on this clone: An end of the junction does not agree with germline; a read error may underlie this. V gene TRBV3-1 (or the pseudogene TRBV3-2) combines with J gene TRBJ2-3; maybe TRBD1 (8 bases). CDR1 and CDR2 (germline): LGHDT, YNNKEL (reference sequence). This CDR3 has 15 amino acids. As DNA, the CDR3 is TGTGCCAGCAGACAAGTCACAGGGGGGGCAGATACGCAGTATTTT. It codes for CASRQVTGGADTQYF.